One sample yielded the 27 T cell receptor beta chains listed below, sequenced in a study of blood T cell repertoires in COVID-19. Data came from immunoSEQ multiplex PCR; TCRdb stores just in-frame clones and leaves some out. Found here are 90,000 to 140,000 clones, 80% to 90% of them singletons; the top ten hold 9.4%. Material for sequencing was peripheral blood. These receptors all stem from a woman aged 70 to 79 with acute or convalescent COVID-19.

CDR3 sequence (DNA): TGTGCCAGCAGCTTGTGGTCTATGAACACTGAAGCTTTCTTT. This gives the protein CASSLWSMNTEAFF. The chain links TRBV5-5 to TRBJ1-1; D gene unclear. The V and J ends lost 1 base and 0 bases respectively, with 7 bases between them. Germline V gene data show CDR1 as SGHKS and CDR2 as YYEKEE (reference sequence). CDR3 length: 14 amino acids. Based on the CDR3 plus reference TRBV5-5 and TRBJ1-1, the full variable domain is DAGVTQSPTHLIKTRGQQVTLRCSPISGHKSVSWYQQVLGQGPQFIFQYYEKEERGRGNFPDRFSARQFPNYSSELNVNALLLGDSALYLCASSLWSMNTEAFFGQGTRLTVV.

The chain uses TRBV9 and TRBJ1-1; tentative D call: TRBD1 (6 bases). V was shortened by 0 bases and J by 5 bases, with 11 bases between the two germline ends. Germline V gives CDR1 SGDLS, CDR2 YYNGEE. The CDR3 contains 14 residues. This chain's CDR3 is CASSVGAQGTEAFF. The CDR3 DNA reads as TGTGCCAGCAGCGTAGGTGCTCAGGGGACTGAAGCTTTCTTT.

V usage is TRBV7-9 and J usage is TRBJ1-3; 10 bases line up with TRBD1. The CDR3 consists of 18 residues. Trimming at V came to 6 bases and at J to 0 bases, leaving 11 bases not matched to a gene. In germline, CDR1 is SEHNR, CDR2 FQNEAQ (reference sequence). CDR3 DNA: TGTGCCAGCAGGCATTCGAGGGGACAGGGGAGCTCTGGAAACACCATATATTTT. This translates into CASRHSRGQGSSGNTIYF.

This chain uses TRBV4-3 with TRBJ1-1, with D possibly being TRBD1 (5 bases). Germline CDR1 LGHNA, CDR2 YSLEER. This CDR3 spans 14 amino acids. Trimming removed 1 base from V and 4 bases from J, with 10 bases in between. CDR3 bases: TGCGCCAGCAGCCAAGTGGCGGGGGTCACTGAAGCTTTCTTT. Translated: CASSQVAGVTEAFF.

This clone was seen only once. The rearrangement joins TRBV2 to TRBJ2-1; TRBD2 agrees at 7 bases. V shed 7 bases, J shed 3 bases, and the junction held 18 bases outside the gene matches. Germline CDR1 is SNHLY and CDR2 is FYNNEI. This CDR3 comprises 18 residues. As DNA, the CDR3 is TGTGCCAGCATTATAGCGGGTCTCGAGGGATTGATCTACAATGAGCAGTTCTTC. Translating it yields CASIIAGLEGLIYNEQFF.

This rearrangement joins TRBV19 to TRBJ1-4; D unresolved. The CDR3 is 15 amino acids. The germline CDR1 and CDR2 sequences are LNHDA and SQIVND (reference sequence). Trimming pared 0 bases from V and 0 bases from J, leaving 5 bases between. The CDR3 here is CASSIDAATNEKLFF. In DNA, the CDR3 is TGTGCCAGTAGTATAGATGCGGCAACTAATGAAAAACTGTTTTTT.

This sequence joins TRBV30 and TRBJ2-7, with D possibly being TRBD2 (6 bases). The V gene lost 3 bases and the J gene lost 1 base, with 10 bases spanning the gap. The CDR3 totals 13 residues. CDR1 GTSNPN and CDR2 SVGIG come from the germline V gene (reference sequence). The CDR3 DNA reads TGTGCCTGGAGACGGGGGAGTTCCTACGAGCAGTACTTC. Its translation: CAWRRGSSYEQYF.

The genes are TRBV7-2 and TRBJ2-3, with D hard to call. The CDR3 is 14 amino acids. Germline CDR1 SGHTA, CDR2 FQGNSA. Trimming took off 5 bases at V and 3 bases at J, with 12 bases between the two ends. Written as DNA, the CDR3 is TGTGCCAGCAGCCCCCAGCTAGGAACAGATACGCAGTATTTT. Protein: CASSPQLGTDTQYF. Full variable domain (missing parts from reference TRBV7-2 and TRBJ2-3): GAGVSQSPSNKVTEKGKDVELRCDPISGHTALYWYRQSLGQGLEFLIYFQGNSAPDKSGLPSDRFSAERTGGSVSTLTIQRTQQEDSAVYLCASSPQLGTDTQYFGPGTRLTVL.

The chain carries TRBV4-1 and TRBJ1-2, with D maybe TRBD1 (6 bases). Germline CDR1 and CDR2: MGHRA and YSYEKL. The CDR3 contains 15 residues. Trimming left V 1 base short and J 2 bases short, with 11 bases between. The CDR3 region is CASSQGTGNNYGYTF. CDR3 sequence (DNA): TGCGCCAGCAGCCAAGGAACAGGGAACAACTATGGCTACACCTTC.

The sample holds a few counts of this clone. The V and J genes are TRBV18 and TRBJ2-7; the match to TRBD1 covers 7 bases. Germline loops: CDR1 KGHSH, CDR2 LQKENI. The CDR3 sequence is 14 residues long. V lost 6 bases, J lost 3 bases, and 8 bases stayed unmatched. CDR3 DNA sequence: TGTGCCAGCTCCTCACAGGGACAGAACTACGAGCAGTACTTC. It yields the protein CASSSQGQNYEQYF.

This clone was counted only a few times. The chain carries TRBV5-1 and TRBJ2-7; 9 nucleotides line up with TRBD1. From germline, CDR1 is SGHRS and CDR2 YFSETQ. CDR3 size: 15 residues. V lost 0 bases and J lost 7; bases outside the gene matches: 8. The CDR3 nucleotides are TGCGCCAGCAGCTTGGTAACAGGGGGCCTAGGTGAGCAGTACTTC. Translated: CASSLVTGGLGEQYF.

The chain links TRBV6-6 to TRBJ1-5; 12 bases line up with TRBD1. V was clipped by 5 bases and J by 0 bases; unmatched bases: 11. The CDR3 totals 19 residues. The germline V gene encodes CDR1 MNHNY and CDR2 SVGAGI (reference sequence). As DNA, the CDR3 is TGTGCCAGCAGTCGCCGGTTGGGACAGGGGGCTAATAGCAATCAGCCCCAGCATTTT. This encodes CASSRRLGQGANSNQPQHF.

V is TRBV7-2 and J is TRBJ2-3; tentative D call: TRBD2 (6 bases). Trimming left V 5 bases short and J 2 bases short, with 14 bases between. Germline values: CDR1 SGHTA, CDR2 FQGNSA. This CDR3 region has 15 residues. The CDR3 is CASSAVPGLTDTQYF. The CDR3 DNA sequence: TGTGCCAGCAGCGCCGTCCCGGGACTCACAGATACGCAGTATTTT.

This clone was observed a handful of times. The rearrangement links TRBV4-3 to TRBJ2-7; 12 bases fit TRBD2. V shed 0 bases and J 5 bases; nucleotides not matched to a gene: 8. The CDR3 sequence is 17 residues long. The V gene's germline CDR1 is LGHNA and CDR2 YSLEER. CDR3 DNA sequence: TGCGCCAGCAGCCAAGATTGGCTAGCGGGAGGGCGGAACGAGCAGTACTTC. Translated, it gives CASSQDWLAGGRNEQYF.

This chain links TRBV7-9 with TRBJ2-2; D is possibly TRBD1 (6 bases). Germline assignment: CDR1 SEHNR and CDR2 FQNEAQ (reference sequence). The CDR3 length is 16 residues. Trimming removed 5 bases at V and 3 bases at J, with 16 bases between. The DNA for the CDR3 is TGTGCCAGCAGCCCAGGACAGTTTGCGGACACCGGGGAGCTGTTTTTT. This codes for CASSPGQFADTGELFF.

The V and J genes are TRBV7-2 and TRBJ2-1, with TRBD2 matching over 7 bases. Looked up from germline, CDR1 is SGHTA and CDR2 is FQGNSA. The V gene end was trimmed by 5 bases and the J gene end by 10 bases; junction bases not matched to a gene: 11. CDR3 length: 14 residues. The CDR3 sequence: CASSPQRLAGEQFF. CDR3 DNA sequence: TGTGCCAGCAGCCCCCAACGACTAGCTGGGGAGCAGTTCTTC.

The rearrangement joins TRBV21-1 to TRBJ2-4; TRBD1, as called in the table, went unchecked against the DNA. TRBV21-1 constitutes a pseudogene. The CDR3 is 17 residues long. CDR3 coding DNA: TGTGCCAGCAGCAAAATGGGGGCACCCGCCGCCAAAAACATTCAGTACTTC. Translating gives CASSKMGAPAAKNIQYF.

The chain couples TRBV5-5 to TRBJ2-5, with 11 bases fitting TRBD1. Trimming cost V 5 bases and J 5 bases; bases outside gene matches: 8. Germline-derived CDR1 and CDR2 are SGHKS and YYEKEE (reference sequence). CDR3 size: 15 residues. The CDR3 loop reads CASSFGQGAIETQYF. In DNA form, the CDR3 reads TGTGCCAGCAGTTTTGGACAGGGGGCGATTGAGACCCAGTACTTC.

The gene calls are TRBV11-2 and TRBJ2-5, with TRBD2 identical over 7 bases. The germline V gene has CDR1 SGHAT and CDR2 FQNNGV. The trim removed 5 bases at V and 2 bases at J, leaving 5 bases unmatched. The CDR3 runs to 14 residues. Here the CDR3 DNA reads TGTGCCAGCAGCCGCGGGGGACCACAAGAGACCCAGTACTTC. Its translation: CASSRGGPQETQYF.

The chain uses TRBV28 and TRBJ1-1, with 8 bases aligning to TRBD1. Unmatched junction bases numbered 10, after V lost 3 bases and J lost 7 bases. The length of the CDR3 is 15 residues. Germline V lookup: CDR1 MDHEN, CDR2 SYDVKM. The CDR3 DNA is TGTGCCAGCAGTTTTTCGGCCAGGGGGCTCGGTGAAGCTTTCTTT. Its translation: CASSFSARGLGEAFF.

The genes are TRBV28 and TRBJ2-7; 9 bases fit TRBD2. Germline CDR1 MDHEN, CDR2 SYDVKM. This CDR3 contains 14 residues. With V trimmed by 4 bases and J by 9 bases, 10 bases remained unmatched. Here the CDR3 DNA reads TGTGCCAGCAGTTCACAGCGGGGGGCAGCGATGCAGTACTTC. Its protein product is CASSSQRGAAMQYF. Full variable domain (outside the CDR3, taken from reference TRBV28 and TRBJ2-7): DVKVTQSSRYLVKRTGEKVFLECVQDMDHENMFWYRQDPGLGLRLIYFSYDVKMKEKGDIPEGYSVSREKKERFSLILESASTNQTSMYLCASSSQRGAAMQYFGPGTRLTVT.

The chain joins TRBV7-9 to TRBJ2-2, with 8 bases matching TRBD2. Germline trimming cut 3 bases from V and 6 bases from J; bases unmatched to any gene: 3. This CDR3 has 14 residues. Per germline, CDR1 SEHNR and CDR2 FQNEAQ (reference sequence). The CDR3 is CASSFGGAAGELFF. In DNA, the CDR3 is TGTGCCAGCAGCTTCGGGGGGGCTGCCGGGGAGCTGTTTTTT.

This clone was detected once. DNA of the CDR3: TGTGCCAGCAGCTCGGGTCCAGCAAATGAGCAGTTCTTC. This sequence encodes CASSSGPANEQFF. V usage is TRBV11-3 and J usage is TRBJ2-1; D gene unclear. Trimming removed 4 bases from V and 7 bases from J, with 11 bases in between. The CDR3 has 13 amino acids. CDR1 is SGHNT, CDR2 YENEEA, per germline.

In its sample, this clone is medium-sized. This rearrangement joins TRBV6-1 to TRBJ1-3; D unresolved. This CDR3 spans 15 amino acids. Trimming shortened V by 0 bases and J by 1 base, and 7 bases separated the two germline ends. Germline V gives CDR1 MNHNS, CDR2 SASEGT. As DNA, the CDR3 is TGTGCCAGCAGTGAAGCAGCGGGGTCTGGAAACACCATATATTTT. Translation gives CASSEAAGSGNTIYF.

The chain joins TRBV7-9 to TRBJ1-1, with TRBD1 identical over 8 bases. Trimming cost V 2 bases and J 4 bases; bases outside gene matches: 6. CDR3 length: 15 residues. CDR1 and CDR2 from the germline V gene are SEHNR and FQNEAQ (reference sequence). CDR3 nucleotide sequence: TGTGCCAGCAGCTTATCGGGCAGGGGGCTCACTGAAGCTTTCTTT. Amino acid sequence: CASSLSGRGLTEAFF.

At least ten counts were recorded for this clone. The chain is built from TRBV19 and TRBJ2-7; D unresolved. The CDR3 length is 15 residues. Germline CDR1 LNHDA, CDR2 SQIVND (reference sequence). V shed 0 bases and J shed 0 bases, with 9 bases lying between them. The CDR3 spells CASSIDALSSYEQYF. In nucleotides, the CDR3 is TGTGCCAGTAGTATAGACGCGTTGTCCTCCTACGAGCAGTACTTC.

The chain is built from TRBV5-1 and TRBJ2-1; 12 nucleotides match TRBD2. Germline V CDR1 and CDR2: SGHRS, YFSETQ. This CDR3 spans 15 amino acids. Trimming at V came to 4 bases and at J to 12 bases, leaving 11 bases not matched to a gene. The CDR3 region has the DNA TGCGCCAGCAGCCAGTTGACTAGCGGGAGTAAAGGGCAGTTCTTC. It specifies CASSQLTSGSKGQFF.